The 8 T cell receptor beta chains reported below all come from one sample, sequenced in a study of CD8 T cells in ankylosing spondylitis. TCRdb processed the 5' RACE reads anew with MiXCR; each CDR3 protein has one entry. This table has 350,000 or so distinct CDR3 sequences, roughly 15% appearing once. Sequencing was done on a sample of blood, either unsorted or a sorted T cell fraction (not recorded which). Source of these receptors: a male donor with ankylosing spondylitis or in good health (not recorded which).

The chain recombines TRBV12-3 or TRBV12-4 with TRBJ2-2; D uncertain. V lost 7 bases and J 3 bases, leaving 6 bases between the germline ends. This CDR3 is built from 12 residues. In nucleotides, the CDR3 is TGTGCCAGCACCAAATACACCGGGGAGCTGTTTTTT. This sequence encodes CASTKYTGELFF.

The chain joins TRBV7-2 to TRBJ2-1; D possibly corresponds to TRBD2 (6 bases). Germline CDR1 is SGHTA and CDR2 is FQGNSA. V lost 1 base and J 7 bases, leaving 17 bases between the germline ends. The CDR3 totals 16 residues. This CDR3 reads CASSLDLGGPWNEQFF. The CDR3 region has the DNA TGTGCCAGCAGCTTAGATTTAGGAGGGCCCTGGAATGAGCAGTTCTTC. Complete variable domain (other parts from reference TRBV7-2 and TRBJ2-1): GAGVSQSPSNKVTEKGKDVELRCDPISGHTALYWYRQSLGQGLEFLIYFQGNSAPDKSGLPSDRFSAERTGGSVSTLTIQRTQQEDSAVYLCASSLDLGGPWNEQFFGPGTRLTVL.

This clonotype was seen repeatedly, ten times or more. The chain links TRBV27 to TRBJ2-1; 11 nucleotides match TRBD2. J was trimmed by 7 bases and V by 6 bases; bases with no gene match: 14. Germline V lookup: CDR1 MNHEY, CDR2 SMNVEV (reference sequence). This CDR3 contains 17 residues. Here the CDR3 reads CASRHIPTSGSTNEQFF. As DNA, the CDR3 is TGTGCCAGCAGACATATCCCCACTAGCGGGAGTACGAATGAGCAGTTCTTC.

This clonotype has at least ten counts. V usage is TRBV12-3 or TRBV12-4 and J usage is TRBJ1-6, with 8 bases lining up with TRBD1. CDR3 length: 14 amino acids. J was trimmed by 11 bases and V by 5 bases; bases with no gene match: 8. CDR3 in amino acids: CASSEGQESTPLHF. CDR3 in DNA: TGTGCCAGCAGTGAGGGACAGGAAAGTACACCCCTCCACTTT.

The chain joins TRBV6-1 to TRBJ1-5; D gene uncertain. The CDR3 is 14 amino acids. CDR1 is MNHNS and CDR2 is SASEGT in the germline V gene. V was trimmed by 4 bases and J by 0 bases, leaving 7 bases between them. This CDR3 is CASSVDFSNQPQHF. The CDR3 coding sequence is TGTGCCAGCAGTGTAGATTTTAGCAATCAGCCCCAGCATTTT.

The V call is TRBV12-3 or TRBV12-4, the J call TRBJ1-4; D is ambiguous. The CDR3 consists of 14 residues. V was pared by 3 bases and J by 8 bases, with 13 bases between. The CDR3 region has the DNA TGTGCCAGCAGTTTGGCCGGGGTTGACGAAAAACTGTTTTTT. Translated, it gives CASSLAGVDEKLFF.

This clonotype was detected ten times or more. The rearrangement links TRBV12-3 or TRBV12-4 to TRBJ2-7; 12 bases fit TRBD2. V was clipped by 4 bases and J by 5 bases; unmatched bases: 3. The CDR3 has 14 residues. CDR3 sequence: CASSWTSGTDEQYF. The CDR3 coding sequence is TGTGCCAGCAGTTGGACTAGCGGGACTGACGAGCAGTACTTC.

This clonotype was counted once. One end of the junction is discordant with germline, which a read error may explain. The rearrangement links TRBV5-1 to TRBJ2-2; a weak D match, TRBD2 (5 bases). CDR1 SGHRS and CDR2 YFSETQ come from the germline V gene. This CDR3 region has 15 residues. The CDR3 DNA is TGCGCCAGCAGCTTGGTTGCGGTAGACACCGGGGATCTGTTTTTT. This encodes CASSLVAVDTGDLFF.